This T cell receptor beta chain was recovered during a study of ipilimumab plus nivolumab after autologous stem cell transplantation. The CDR3 length is 14 residues. Looked up from germline, CDR1 is SSHAT and CDR2 is FNYEAQ (reference sequence). Sequenced by immunoSEQ multiplex PCR; TCRdb stores in-frame clones only, minus some. Among 20,000 to 25,000 clones listed, 70% to 80% were seen once. Remarks on this clone: At one boundary the junction diverges from the germline segment, which might be a read error.

This clonotype was obtained from a male donor with diffuse large B-cell lymphoma. The source material was PBMCs, sampled in a trial of ipilimumab plus nivolumab as post-transplant consolidation. The chain carries TRBV7-7 and TRBJ2-5; TRBD1 matches at 7 bases. CDR3 sequence (DNA): TGTGCTAGCAGCCCCGCCGGGACAGAAGAGACCCAGTACTTC. It encodes CASSPAGTEETQYF.